What follows is one T cell receptor (beta chain) and its context. CDR1 is SGHRS and CDR2 is YFSETQ in the germline V gene. V was pared by 0 bases and J by 2 bases, with 11 bases between. The length of the CDR3 is 15 residues. This table comes from immunoSEQ multiplex PCR, and its TCRdb copy is limited to in-frame clones, with some not included. In the table there are approximately 82,000 clones, about 87% of which are singletons. These data come from a study of siplizumab effects on memory and regulatory T cells. The sample was Tregs sorted from blood. The genes are TRBV5-1 and TRBJ1-2, with D possibly TRBD1 on 6 matching bases. The TCR originated in a human donor in good health. CDR3 DNA: TGCGCCAGCAGCTTGGTTGCCCAGGGGAACTATGGCTACACCTTC. This translates into CASSLVAQGNYGYTF. Full variable domain (outside the CDR3, taken from reference TRBV5-1 and TRBJ1-2): KAGVTQTPRYLIKTRGQQVTLSCSPISGHRSVSWYQQTPGQGLQFLFEYFSETQRNKGNFPGRFSGRQFSNSRSEMNVSTLELGDSALYLCASSLVAQGNYGYTFGSGTRLTVV.